This T cell receptor (beta chain) was profiled in a study of control samples from healthy donors and cancer patients. Germline trimming cut 3 bases from V and 9 bases from J; bases unmatched to any gene: 4. Germline CDR1 reads MNHEY; CDR2 reads SVGAGI. This CDR3 has 14 amino acids. The data were produced by immunoSEQ multiplex PCR, yet TCRdb's version contains in-frame clones alone and is incomplete. This repertoire shows approximately 170,000 clones, 91% found once; its top ten account for around 1.5%. Sequencing was carried out using blood. The chain joins TRBV6-5 to TRBJ1-6; TRBD1 aligns across 8 bases. This sequence originates from a woman aged 25 to 39 in good health. The CDR3 region has the DNA TGTGCCAGCAGTTATCTCCAGGGGGCTTCACCCCTCCACTTT. Residues: CASSYLQGASPLHF.